One sample yielded the 21 T cell receptor beta chains listed below, sequenced in a study of OX40 agonist ivuxolimab in advanced cancers. The table came from immunoSEQ multiplex PCR; TCRdb's copy has only in-frame clones and leaves some out. Among under 45,000 clones listed, about 83% were seen once. The sample was CD4+ or CD8+ T cells sorted from blood, taken in a trial of the OX40 agonist ivuxolimab. These TCRs come from an adult with an advanced solid tumor such as melanoma, head and neck, liver or kidney cancer.

The chain combines TRBV10-3 with TRBJ2-7, with 7 bases fitting TRBD1. The CDR3 has 14 residues. The germline V gene encodes CDR1 ENHRY and CDR2 SYGVKD. V trimming: 6 bases; J trimming: 2 bases; junction bases outside the gene matches: 7. The CDR3 protein is CAISLTGKAYEQYF. The CDR3 region has the DNA TGTGCCATCAGCCTGACAGGGAAAGCCTACGAGCAGTACTTC.

The chain joins TRBV7-2 to TRBJ2-3, with 14 bases fitting TRBD2. Trimming took 2 bases from V and 4 from J; bases not matched to a gene: 5. Germline V CDR1 and CDR2: SGHTA, FQGNSA. The CDR3 extends over 17 amino acids. The CDR3 DNA sequence: TGTGCCAGCAGCTTATTAGGACTAGCGGGGGGATCAGATACGCAGTATTTT. It codes for CASSLLGLAGGSDTQYF. The variable domain in full, with the rest retrieved from reference TRBV7-2 and TRBJ2-3, is GAGVSQSPSNKVTEKGKDVELRCDPISGHTALYWYRQSLGQGLEFLIYFQGNSAPDKSGLPSDRFSAERTGGSVSTLTIQRTQQEDSAVYLCASSLLGLAGGSDTQYFGPGTRLTVL.

CDR3 nucleotide sequence: TGCGCCAGCAGTCACAGGGGTGGCACCGGGGAGCTGTTTTTT. It encodes CASSHRGGTGELFF. The chain is built from TRBV4-1 and TRBJ2-2; 7 bases align to TRBD1. Germline loops: CDR1 MGHRA, CDR2 YSYEKL. V shed 6 bases and J 4 bases; nucleotides not matched to a gene: 5. The CDR3 extends over 14 amino acids.

This sequence joins TRBV5-1 and TRBJ2-1; TRBD2 matches at 9 bases. Germline V gene lookup returns CDR1 SGHRS and CDR2 YFSETQ. Trimming removed 3 bases from V and 6 bases from J; junction bases left unmatched: 10. The CDR3 is 16 amino acids. The CDR3 coding sequence is TGCGCCAGCAGCTCCCAGGCCGCGGGAGGGTTCAATGAGCAGTTCTTC. This encodes CASSSQAAGGFNEQFF.

The chain uses TRBV27 and TRBJ2-7; D gene unclear. V lost 6 bases to trimming and J lost 4 bases, with 16 bases between them. Germline V gene lookup returns CDR1 MNHEY and CDR2 SMNVEV (reference sequence). The CDR3 loop spans 14 amino acids. The CDR3 protein is CASSSSVHGYEQYF. The DNA for the CDR3 is TGTGCCAGCAGCTCATCAGTACATGGATACGAGCAGTACTTC.

The chain carries TRBV6-6 and TRBJ2-1; 7 positions match TRBD1. Trimming cost V 6 bases and J 0 bases; bases outside gene matches: 8. The germline V gene encodes CDR1 MNHNY and CDR2 SVGAGI (reference sequence). The CDR3 has 16 amino acids. The CDR3 DNA follows: TGTGCCAGCAGATTAGACAGGGAACCCTCCTACAATGAGCAGTTCTTC. This gives the protein CASRLDREPSYNEQFF.

This clone turned up a few times. This sequence joins TRBV19 and TRBJ2-1; D tentatively reads TRBD1 or TRBD2 (7 bases each). This CDR3 contains 14 residues. Trimming pared 6 bases from V and 5 bases from J, leaving 14 bases between. Germline V gene sequence: CDR1 LNHDA, CDR2 SQIVND (reference sequence). In nucleotides, the CDR3 is TGTGCCAGTAGATACAGGGGAGGGGACAATGAGCAGTTCTTC. Translating gives CASRYRGGDNEQFF.

The chain links TRBV19 to TRBJ2-3; no clear D. The CDR3 loop spans 11 amino acids. The germline V and J ends were trimmed by 6 bases and 7 bases, with 8 bases remaining between them. The V gene's germline CDR1 is LNHDA and CDR2 SQIVND (reference sequence). The CDR3 is CASRRTNTQYF. The CDR3 DNA reads as TGTGCCAGTAGAAGAACGAATACGCAGTATTTT.

The chain carries TRBV7-9 and TRBJ1-1; D possibly corresponds to TRBD1 (6 bases). Deletions cut 6 bases from V and 7 bases from J, with 15 bases between. Germline CDR1 SEHNR, CDR2 FQNEAQ (reference sequence). The length of the CDR3 is 13 residues. The CDR3 sequence is CASRSSQGFEAFF. CDR3 nucleotides: TGTGCCAGCAGGTCCTCACAGGGATTTGAAGCTTTCTTT.

The chain is built from TRBV19 and TRBJ1-1; maybe TRBD1 (6 bases). Germline lookup yields CDR1 LNHDA and CDR2 SQIVND (reference sequence). V lost 9 bases, J lost 4 bases, and 15 bases lay in between. This CDR3 has 13 residues. CDR3 bases: TGTGCCAGCCAAACCCGGGGGGCCACTGAAGCTTTCTTT. This translates into CASQTRGATEAFF.

The V gene is TRBV19, the J gene TRBJ2-2; 11 bases align to TRBD2. Looked up from germline, CDR1 is LNHDA and CDR2 is SQIVND (reference sequence). CDR3 length: 17 residues. V shed 7 bases, J shed 1 base, and the junction held 8 bases outside the gene matches. Here the CDR3 reads CASIPGLAARNTGELFF. CDR3 DNA: TGTGCCAGTATCCCGGGACTAGCGGCGAGGAACACCGGGGAGCTGTTTTTT. The whole variable domain, remainder taken from reference TRBV19 and TRBJ2-2, is DGGITQSPKYLFRKEGQNVTLSCEQNLNHDAMYWYRQDPGQGLRLIYYSQIVNDFQKGDIAEGYSVSREKKESFPLTVTSAQKNPTAFYLCASIPGLAARNTGELFFGEGSRLTVL.

The chain employs TRBV28 and TRBJ2-1; TRBD1 aligns across 9 bases. The V gene end was trimmed by 6 bases and the J gene end by 4 bases; junction bases not matched to a gene: 7. The CDR3 totals 15 residues. Germline V lookup: CDR1 MDHEN, CDR2 SYDVKM. CDR3 protein: CASSPGTGFYNEQFF. CDR3 bases: TGTGCCAGCAGCCCCGGGACAGGGTTTTACAATGAGCAGTTCTTC.

By sample share, this clone is medium-sized. The chain couples TRBV27 to TRBJ1-5; D gene unclear. Deletions cut 2 bases from V and 4 bases from J, with 9 bases between. The germline V gene encodes CDR1 MNHEY and CDR2 SMNVEV (reference sequence). The CDR3 has 14 residues. CDR3 in amino acids: CASSLRPGNQPQHF. CDR3 DNA sequence: TGTGCCAGCAGTTTAAGGCCGGGAAATCAGCCCCAGCATTTT.

This chain links TRBV5-1 with TRBJ1-2, with 12 positions matching TRBD1. The V gene's germline CDR1 is SGHRS and CDR2 YFSETQ. The V and J ends lost 4 bases and 4 bases, in that order; junction bases with no gene match: 5. This CDR3 is built from 15 residues. The CDR3 DNA follows: TGCGCCAGCAGCCAAGGGACAGGGGGCTTCTATGGCTACACCTTC. Translated, it gives CASSQGTGGFYGYTF.

The CDR3 sequence: CASSPRGNYGYTF. In nucleotides, the CDR3 is TGTGCCAGCAGTCCCCGGGGTAACTATGGCTACACCTTC. The chain is built from TRBV27 and TRBJ1-2, with no clear D. The CDR3 is 13 amino acids. V lost 5 bases, J lost 1 base, and 8 bases lay in between. The germline V gene encodes CDR1 MNHEY and CDR2 SMNVEV (reference sequence).

V gene TRBV29-1 combines with J gene TRBJ2-7; 7 bases agree with TRBD2. V lost 5 bases to trimming and J lost 2 bases; unmatched junction nucleotides: 9. CDR3 length equals 14 residues. Germline V lookup: CDR1 SQVTM, CDR2 ANQGSEA. The chain's CDR3 is CSVRQRDGAYEQYF. Here the CDR3 DNA reads TGCAGCGTTCGTCAGCGGGATGGGGCCTACGAGCAGTACTTC.

The V call is TRBV9, the J call TRBJ2-7; 11 bases line up with TRBD2. V gave up 1 base and J gave up 4 bases; unmatched junction bases: 4. This CDR3 has 15 residues. CDR1 and CDR2 from the germline V gene are SGDLS and YYNGEE. The CDR3 region has the DNA TGTGCCAGCAGCGTAACCGGGACTAGCGGATACGAGCAGTACTTC. It is translated as CASSVTGTSGYEQYF.

V usage is TRBV19 and J usage is TRBJ1-5; no clear D. Germline V lookup: CDR1 LNHDA, CDR2 SQIVND (reference sequence). Trimming removed 7 bases from V and 0 bases from J, with 13 bases in between. The CDR3 has 15 residues. The chain's CDR3 is CASTQVGISNQPQHF. In DNA form, the CDR3 reads TGTGCCAGTACCCAAGTGGGGATTAGCAATCAGCCCCAGCATTTT.

The chain recombines TRBV6-6 with TRBJ1-5; D not certain. The CDR3 has 14 residues. The ends were cut back, 7 bases at V and 4 bases at J, with 14 bases in the middle. CDR1 MNHNY and CDR2 SVGAGI come from the germline V gene (reference sequence). The CDR3 here is CASKHPDGNQPQHF. CDR3 sequence (DNA): TGTGCCAGCAAACACCCCGACGGTAATCAGCCCCAGCATTTT.

A note on this clone: The junction departs from germline at one end; a sequencing error may be responsible. The V call is TRBV27, the J call TRBJ2-2, with TRBD2 identical over 11 bases. Germline V gene data show CDR1 as MNHEY and CDR2 as SMNVEV (reference sequence). The CDR3 runs 16 residues. The CDR3 DNA is TGTGCCGGCAGTTTTACTAGCGGGAGTAGAACCGGGGAGCTGTTTTTT. Its protein is CAGSFTSGSRTGELFF.

This chain connects TRBV18 to TRBJ2-5, with D maybe TRBD1 (6 bases). Per germline, CDR1 KGHSH and CDR2 LQKENI. There are 15 residues in the CDR3. V was pared by 2 bases and J by 5 bases, with 15 bases between. The CDR3 region is CASSPEQGFGETQYF. The CDR3, as DNA: TGTGCCAGCTCACCAGAACAGGGCTTTGGGGAGACCCAGTACTTC.